These T cell receptor beta chains were read from a single sample in a study of blood T cell repertoires in COVID-19. Using immunoSEQ multiplex PCR, the repertoire was profiled, and TCRdb retains in-frame clones only, with some absent. The sample lists 400,000 to 450,000 clones, more than 70% occurring once. Material: peripheral blood. These receptors all stem from a woman aged 45-65 years with COVID-19, enrolled during active disease. CDR3s include the opening cysteine and the closing phenylalanine or tryptophan. D genes are given only for firm matches. Clone size appears in some rows only: once, few, many, or a class for an expanded clone.

J gene | D gene | clone size | V gene | CDR3 DNA | CDR3 protein
TRBJ1-5 | TRBD1 | - | TRBV6-5 | TGTGCCAGCAGAGCCACAGGGGGAAATCAGCCCCAGCATTTT | CASRATGGNQPQHF
TRBJ1-1 | TRBD1 | - | TRBV4-1 | TGCGCCAGCAGCCCGAAGGACAGGGGTGCTTTCTTT | CASSPKDRGAFF
TRBJ1-2 | TRBD1 | - | TRBV28 | TGTGCCAGCAGTTTCCGGGACAGGCCCAACTATGGCTACACCTTC | CASSFRDRPNYGYTF
TRBJ2-7 | TRBD1 | - | TRBV6-5 | TGTGCCACCCAACCGGGACAGAAGTACGAGCAGTACTTC | CATQPGQKYEQYF
TRBJ2-1 | TRBD1 | - | TRBV5-6 | TGTGCCAGCCGTGGGGACAGCTCCTACAATGAGCAGTTCTTC | CASRGDSSYNEQFF
TRBJ2-3 | - | - | TRBV19 | TGTGCCAGTATGGGCAGGGGGGCAGATACGCAGTATTTT | CASMGRGADTQYF
TRBJ1-4 | TRBD1 | - | TRBV28 | TGTGCCAGCAGTCCCGGGACAGGGTTCGAGGAAAAACTGTTTTTT | CASSPGTGFEEKLFF
TRBJ2-1 | TRBD2 | - | TRBV14 | TGTGCCAGCAGCCAAGATCCTGGCGGGGGGCGTGAGCAGTTCTTC | CASSQDPGGGREQFF
TRBJ1-1 | TRBD1 | once | TRBV7-9 | TGTGCCAGCAGCCCTGGGGACAGGGATGCTTTCTTT | CASSPGDRDAFF
TRBJ1-1 | - | - | TRBV3-1/TRBV3-2 | TGTGCCAGCAGCCAAGATACACTGAACACTGAAGCTTTCTTT | CASSQDTLNTEAFF
TRBJ2-2 | TRBD1 | - | TRBV7-9 | TGTGCCAGCAGCTTCCAGGGGGACACCGGGGAGCTGTTTTTT | CASSFQGDTGELFF
TRBJ1-2 | - | - | TRBV6-1 | TGTGCCAGCAGTGAAGGGCAGGTCGCTAACTATGGCTACACCTTC | CASSEGQVANYGYTF
TRBJ1-1 | - | once | TRBV30 | TGTGCCTGGAGTGCCCCTCGGGGGATGCCGGGGAACACTGAAGCTTTCTTT | CAWSAPRGMPGNTEAFF
TRBJ1-2 | TRBD1 | - | TRBV28 | TGTGCCAGCAGTTCTCAAGGGGGCACCCACTATGGCTACACCTTC | CASSSQGGTHYGYTF
TRBJ1-1 | - | - | TRBV5-4 | TGTGCCAGCAGCTGGGCAGCCTCGAACACTGAAGCTTTCTTT | CASSWAASNTEAFF
TRBJ1-6 | - | - | TRBV5-1 | TGCGCCAGCAGCTTGACCCGGACAGTTGATTCACCCCTCCACTTT | CASSLTRTVDSPLHF
TRBJ1-1 | - | - | TRBV7-7 | TGTGCCAGCAGCTTGGGACAGAACACTGAAGCTTTCTTT | CASSLGQNTEAFF
TRBJ2-7 | TRBD2 | - | TRBV2 | TGTGCCAGCAGTGCCCTAGCGGGGGACGGATACGAGCAGTACTTC | CASSALAGDGYEQYF
TRBJ1-4 | TRBD1 | - | TRBV6-5 | TGTGCCACCGTAAAAGGGGACAGTAATGAAAAACTGTTTTTT | CATVKGDSNEKLFF
TRBJ1-1 | TRBD1 | - | TRBV27 | TGTGCCAGCAGTTCCGGGACAGGATACGCTGAAGCTTTCTTT | CASSSGTGYAEAFF
TRBJ2-7 | TRBD1 | - | TRBV5-4 | TGTGCCAGCAGCCAGACAGGGGAAAAGTACGAGCAGTACTTC | CASSQTGEKYEQYF
TRBJ2-7 | - | - | TRBV2 | TGTGCCAGCAGTGGGAGGGAGCAGTACTTC | CASSGREQYF
TRBJ2-5 | - | - | TRBV5-1 | TGCGCCAGCAGCTTGTTAGGGGACACCGCCGGGGAGACCCAGTACTTC | CASSLLGDTAGETQYF
TRBJ1-4 | - | - | TRBV6-1 | TGTGCCAGCAGTGACCGGGGGGCGAATAATGAAAAACTGTTTTTT | CASSDRGANNEKLFF